This T cell receptor beta chain was identified in a study of blood T cells in healthy people across ages. Study context: With template switching, about one barcoded beta molecule was captured per two T cells. General study points: There was a strong correlation between TCR beta diversity and naive T cell percentage.

This clonotype was seen a few times. The antigen remains unidentified. This CDR3 spans 15 amino acids. V was trimmed by 1 base and J by 3 bases, leaving 13 bases between them. Looked up from germline, CDR1 is LNHNV and CDR2 is YYDKDF (reference sequence). Next came a second PCR, run for 7 to 11 cycles, which used a sample-barcoded 5' primer along with a J-beta primer mix. Each cDNA molecule carried a tag from a template-switch adaptor that contained 12 random nucleotides. TCRdb reprocessed the 5' RACE reads via MiXCR and lists one record per CDR3 protein. The table records over a million distinct CDR3 sequences, 40% to 50% of them present only once.

The sequenced sample consisted of blood. The receptor's source is a woman aged 55-70 years in good health. The rearrangement links TRBV15 to TRBJ2-7; D is undetermined. This CDR3 is CATSRGKDPFYEQYF. CDR3 nucleotide sequence: TGTGCCACCAGCAGAGGGAAGGATCCCTTCTACGAGCAGTACTTC.